This TCR beta chain is drawn from a study of blood T cell repertoires in COVID-19. Study information: T cells, B-cell-depleted T cells, or PBMCs provided the cDNA or gDNA that served as material.

Per the study methods: Estimation of nucleated cell counts was performed using reference gene primer amplification. Some clones are missing from TCRdb's copy, which holds only in-frame ones; the method was immunoSEQ multiplex PCR. That table furnishes V, J and clone size, whereas the DNA furnished D and trimming. The table has about 400,000 clones, around 90% seen once. Germline values: CDR1 ENHRY, CDR2 SYGVKD. The CDR3 contains 17 residues. V gave up 2 bases and J gave up 0 bases; unmatched junction bases: 6. Sequenced sample: peripheral blood. The rearrangement joins TRBV10-3 to TRBJ1-1, with 10 bases that match TRBD1. The sequence derives from a human donor in a cohort sampled during active COVID-19. DNA of the CDR3: TGTGCCATCAGTGAGGGACAGGGGGAAGGAATGAACACTGAAGCTTTCTTT. Its protein is CAISEGQGEGMNTEAFF.